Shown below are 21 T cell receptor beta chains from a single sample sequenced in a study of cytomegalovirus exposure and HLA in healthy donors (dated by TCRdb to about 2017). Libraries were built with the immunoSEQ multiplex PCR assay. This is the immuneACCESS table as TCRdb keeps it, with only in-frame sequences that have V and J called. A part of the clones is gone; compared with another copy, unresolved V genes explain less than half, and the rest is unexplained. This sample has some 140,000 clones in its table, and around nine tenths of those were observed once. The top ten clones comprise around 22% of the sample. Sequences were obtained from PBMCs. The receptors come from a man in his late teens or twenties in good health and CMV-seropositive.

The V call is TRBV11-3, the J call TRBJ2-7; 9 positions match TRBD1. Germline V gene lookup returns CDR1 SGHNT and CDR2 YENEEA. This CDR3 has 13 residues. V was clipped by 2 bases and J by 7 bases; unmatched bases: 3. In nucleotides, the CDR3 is TGTGCCAGCAGCTTATTAGGACAGGGGGAGCAGTACTTC. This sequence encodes CASSLLGQGEQYF.

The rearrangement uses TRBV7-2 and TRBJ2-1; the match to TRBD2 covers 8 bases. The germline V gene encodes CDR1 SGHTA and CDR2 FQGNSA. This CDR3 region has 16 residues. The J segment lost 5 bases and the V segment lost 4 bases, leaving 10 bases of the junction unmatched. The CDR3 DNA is TGTGCCAGCAGCTCCCTGGGCGGGAGGAATAACAATGAGCAGTTCTTC. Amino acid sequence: CASSSLGGRNNNEQFF.

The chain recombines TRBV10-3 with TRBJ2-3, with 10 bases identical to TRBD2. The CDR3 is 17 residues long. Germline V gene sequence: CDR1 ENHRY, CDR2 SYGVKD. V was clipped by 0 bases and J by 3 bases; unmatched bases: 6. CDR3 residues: CAISESLASGGTDTQYF. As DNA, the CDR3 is TGTGCCATCAGTGAGTCACTCGCTAGCGGGGGAACAGATACGCAGTATTTT.

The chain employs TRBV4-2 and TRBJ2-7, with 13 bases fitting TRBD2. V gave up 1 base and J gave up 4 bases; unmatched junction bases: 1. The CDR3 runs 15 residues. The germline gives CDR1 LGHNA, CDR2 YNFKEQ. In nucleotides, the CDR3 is TGTGCCAGCAGCCAAGGACTAGCGGGAGGTTACGAGCAGTACTTC. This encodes CASSQGLAGGYEQYF.

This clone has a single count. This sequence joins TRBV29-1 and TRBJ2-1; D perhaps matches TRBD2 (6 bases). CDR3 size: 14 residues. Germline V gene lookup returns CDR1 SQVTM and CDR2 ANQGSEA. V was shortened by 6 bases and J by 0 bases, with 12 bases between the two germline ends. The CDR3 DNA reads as TGCAGCGTCCGAAGGAGGGACTCCTACAATGAGCAGTTCTTC. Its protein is CSVRRRDSYNEQFF.

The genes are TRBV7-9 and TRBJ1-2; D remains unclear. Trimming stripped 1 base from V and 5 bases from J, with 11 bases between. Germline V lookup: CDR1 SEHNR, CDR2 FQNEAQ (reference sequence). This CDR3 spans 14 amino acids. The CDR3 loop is CASSLVSVSYGYTF. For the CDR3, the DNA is TGTGCCAGCAGCTTAGTGTCCGTTAGTTATGGCTACACCTTC.

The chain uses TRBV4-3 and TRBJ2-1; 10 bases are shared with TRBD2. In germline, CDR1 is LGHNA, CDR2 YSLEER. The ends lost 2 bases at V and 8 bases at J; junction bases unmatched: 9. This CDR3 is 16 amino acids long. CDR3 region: CASSQFVLAGVDEQFF. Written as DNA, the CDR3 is TGCGCCAGCAGCCAATTCGTTCTAGCGGGAGTCGATGAGCAGTTCTTC.

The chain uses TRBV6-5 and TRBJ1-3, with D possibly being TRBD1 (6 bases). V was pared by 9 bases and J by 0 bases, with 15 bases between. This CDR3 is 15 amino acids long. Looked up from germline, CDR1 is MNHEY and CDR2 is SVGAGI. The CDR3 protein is CASATGPFSGNTIYF. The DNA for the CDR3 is TGTGCCAGTGCGACAGGTCCTTTCTCTGGAAACACCATATATTTT.

This CDR3 reads CATSRGDWIAEAFF. The CDR3 nucleotides are TGTGCCACCAGCAGGGGGGACTGGATCGCTGAAGCTTTCTTT. The chain is built from TRBV15 and TRBJ1-1, with D possibly matching TRBD1 (5 bases). Germline values: CDR1 LNHNV, CDR2 YYDKDF (reference sequence). This CDR3 region has 14 residues. The germline V and J ends were trimmed by 3 bases and 6 bases, with 14 bases remaining between them.

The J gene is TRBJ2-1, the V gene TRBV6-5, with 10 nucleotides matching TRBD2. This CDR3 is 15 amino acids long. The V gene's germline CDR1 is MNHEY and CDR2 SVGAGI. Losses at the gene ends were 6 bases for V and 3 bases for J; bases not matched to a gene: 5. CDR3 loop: CASSQAGGLYNEQFF. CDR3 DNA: TGTGCCAGCAGCCAAGCGGGGGGGCTCTACAATGAGCAGTTCTTC.

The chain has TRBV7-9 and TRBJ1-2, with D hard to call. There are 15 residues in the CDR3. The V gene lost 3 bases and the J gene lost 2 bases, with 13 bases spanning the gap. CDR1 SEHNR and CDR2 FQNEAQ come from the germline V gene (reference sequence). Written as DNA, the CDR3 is TGTGCCAGCAGCTTCGCGCCCACGATGAACTATGGCTACACCTTC. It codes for CASSFAPTMNYGYTF.

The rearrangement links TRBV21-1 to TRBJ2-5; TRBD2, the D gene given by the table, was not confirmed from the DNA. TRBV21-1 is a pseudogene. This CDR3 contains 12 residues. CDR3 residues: CASSRGEETQYF. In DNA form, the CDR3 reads TGTGCCAGCAGCAGGGGGGAAGAGACCCAGTACTTC.

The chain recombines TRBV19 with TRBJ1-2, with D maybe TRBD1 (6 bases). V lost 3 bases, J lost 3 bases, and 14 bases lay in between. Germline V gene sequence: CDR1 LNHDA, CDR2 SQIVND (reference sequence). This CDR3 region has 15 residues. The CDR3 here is CASSIPRDTDYGYTF. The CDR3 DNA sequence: TGTGCCAGTAGTATCCCTAGGGACACCGACTATGGCTACACCTTC.

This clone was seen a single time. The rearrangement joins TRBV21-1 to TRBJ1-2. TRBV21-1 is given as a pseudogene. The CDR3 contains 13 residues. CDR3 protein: CASSNTGNHGYTF. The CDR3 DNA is TGTGCCAGCAGCAATACCGGGAACCATGGCTACACCTTC.

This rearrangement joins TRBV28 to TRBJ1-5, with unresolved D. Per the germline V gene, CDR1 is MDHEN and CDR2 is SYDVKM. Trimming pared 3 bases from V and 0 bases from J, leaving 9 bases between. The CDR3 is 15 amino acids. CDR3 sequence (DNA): TGTGCCAGCAGTTTGGGCATCTTTAGCAATCAGCCCCAGCATTTT. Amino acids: CASSLGIFSNQPQHF.

The CDR3 protein is CASSLLARGQDTQYF. CDR3 coding DNA: TGTGCCAGCAGCTTGCTGGCACGCGGGCAGGATACGCAGTATTTT. V gene TRBV7-2 combines with J gene TRBJ2-3; possible D gene TRBD2, 5 bases. There are 15 residues in the CDR3. Between the trimmed V and J ends, which lost 3 bases and 6 bases, there was a span of 16 bases. Germline loops: CDR1 SGHTA, CDR2 FQGNSA.

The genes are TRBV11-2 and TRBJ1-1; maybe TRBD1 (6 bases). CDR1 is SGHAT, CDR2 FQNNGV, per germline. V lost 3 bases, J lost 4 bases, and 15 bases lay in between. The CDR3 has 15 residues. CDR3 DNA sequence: TGTGCCAGCAGCTTGGTGGGGGGGCTCGGCACTGAAGCTTTCTTT. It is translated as CASSLVGGLGTEAFF.

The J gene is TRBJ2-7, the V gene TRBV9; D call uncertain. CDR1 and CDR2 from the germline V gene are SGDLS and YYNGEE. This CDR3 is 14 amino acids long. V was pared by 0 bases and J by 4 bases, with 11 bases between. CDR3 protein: CASSVAGDPYEQYF. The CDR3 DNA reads TGTGCCAGCAGCGTAGCCGGAGATCCTTACGAGCAGTACTTC. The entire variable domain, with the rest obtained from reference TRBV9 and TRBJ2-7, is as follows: DSGVTQTPKHLITATGQRVTLRCSPRSGDLSVYWYQQSLDQGLQFLIQYYNGEERAKGNILERFSAQQFPDLHSELNLSSLELGDSALYFCASSVAGDPYEQYFGPGTRLTVT.

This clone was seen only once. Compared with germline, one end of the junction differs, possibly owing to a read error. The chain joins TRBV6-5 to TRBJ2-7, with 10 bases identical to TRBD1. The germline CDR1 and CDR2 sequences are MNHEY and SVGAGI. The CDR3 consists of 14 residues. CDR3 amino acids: CASTYAGQGGEQYF. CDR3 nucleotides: TGTGCCAGCACTTACGCAGGACAGGGGGGCGAGCAGTACTTC.

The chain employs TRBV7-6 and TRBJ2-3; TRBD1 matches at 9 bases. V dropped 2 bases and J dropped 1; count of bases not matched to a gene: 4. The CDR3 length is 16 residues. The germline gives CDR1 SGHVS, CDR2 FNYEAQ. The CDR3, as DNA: TGTGCCAGCAGCTTACTTCGGACAGGGGGCACAGATACGCAGTATTTT. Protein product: CASSLLRTGGTDTQYF. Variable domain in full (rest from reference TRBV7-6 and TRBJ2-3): GAGVSQSPRYKVTKRGQDVALRCDPISGHVSLYWYRQALGQGPEFLTYFNYEAQQDKSGLPNDRFSAERPEGSISTLTIQRTEQRDSAMYRCASSLLRTGGTDTQYFGPGTRLTVL.

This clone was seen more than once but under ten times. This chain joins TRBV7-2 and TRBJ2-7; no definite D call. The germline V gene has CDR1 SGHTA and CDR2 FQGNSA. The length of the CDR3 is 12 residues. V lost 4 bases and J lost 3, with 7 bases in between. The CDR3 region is CASSSVVYEQYF. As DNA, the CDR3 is TGTGCCAGCAGCTCTGTTGTCTACGAGCAGTACTTC. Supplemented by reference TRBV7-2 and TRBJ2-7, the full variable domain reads GAGVSQSPSNKVTEKGKDVELRCDPISGHTALYWYRQSLGQGLEFLIYFQGNSAPDKSGLPSDRFSAERTGGSVSTLTIQRTQQEDSAVYLCASSSVVYEQYFGPGTRLTVT.